A single sample gave rise to the 6 T cell receptor beta chains below, sequenced in a study of T-cell memory formation after mild COVID-19. TCRdb reprocessed the 5' RACE reads via MiXCR and lists one record per CDR3 protein. Among 100,000 to 150,000 distinct CDR3 sequences listed, less than 6.5% were seen once. The specimen was PBMCs or a T cell subset sorted from them (not recorded which). These receptors were taken from an adult woman who had mild COVID-19 (a few samples of this study predate the infection). Cell type and time point are not known.

The chain couples TRBV19 to TRBJ2-2, with 13 nucleotides matching TRBD2. This CDR3 region has 18 residues. The V segment lost 3 bases and the J segment 6 bases; nucleotides outside the gene matches: 10. The V gene's germline CDR1 is LNHDA and CDR2 SQIVND (reference sequence). The CDR3 bases are TGTGCCAGTAGTATGGGACTAGCGGGAACCTGGGCACCCGGGGAGCTGTTTTTT. It translates to CASSMGLAGTWAPGELFF.

This clonotype was counted many times. The chain employs TRBV6-5 and TRBJ2-2; D possibly corresponds to TRBD2 (5 bases). The length of the CDR3 is 16 residues. Trimming removed 7 bases from V and 1 base from J, with 16 bases in between. CDR1 MNHEY and CDR2 SVGAGI come from the germline V gene. This CDR3 is CASTLATPMNTGELFF. CDR3 in DNA: TGTGCCAGCACTCTAGCTACTCCAATGAACACCGGGGAGCTGTTTTTT.

This chain uses TRBV12-3 or TRBV12-4 with TRBJ1-1, with 9 bases aligning to TRBD1. The CDR3 is 15 amino acids. V lost 3 bases and J lost 0; bases outside the gene matches: 2. CDR3 in amino acids: CASSFTGGLNTEAFF. The DNA of the CDR3 is TGTGCCAGCAGTTTTACAGGGGGCCTGAACACTGAAGCTTTCTTT.

This clonotype was seen ten or more times. CDR3 loop: CSASLRPGNIQYF. CDR3 DNA: TGCAGTGCTAGTTTGAGGCCTGGAAACATTCAGTACTTC. V gene TRBV20-1 combines with J gene TRBJ2-4; D unresolved. CDR1 DFQATT and CDR2 SNEGSKA come from the germline V gene (reference sequence). V was pared by 3 bases and J by 6 bases, with 12 bases between. There are 13 residues in the CDR3.

The CDR3 sequence is CASSPSPTLGIEQFF. The CDR3 DNA follows: TGTGCCAGCAGCCCTTCCCCGACTTTGGGGATTGAGCAGTTCTTC. The rearrangement uses TRBV7-3 and TRBJ2-1, with D uncertain. The V end lost 5 bases, the J end lost 9 bases, and 20 bases lay between the germline ends. The CDR3 has 15 residues. The germline V gene encodes CDR1 SGHTA and CDR2 FQGTGA.

The chain links TRBV24-1 to TRBJ2-7, with unresolved D. Trimming shortened V by 5 bases and J by 3 bases, and 10 bases separated the two germline ends. The CDR3 covers 13 residues. In germline, CDR1 is KGHDR, CDR2 SFDVKD. CDR3 amino acids: CATSAGDVYEQYF. The CDR3, as DNA: TGTGCCACCAGTGCAGGAGACGTCTACGAGCAGTACTTC.